This TCR beta chain was captured in a study of T cell repertoires in cytomegalovirus infection. For the study at large: Indications of both CMV infection and matching HLA type were provided by public TCR beta signatures.

The CDR3 has 15 amino acids. The V gene's germline CDR1 is SGHVS and CDR2 FNYEAQ. V gave up 5 bases and J gave up 7 bases; unmatched junction bases: 10. Broader study findings: Dominant in the ex vivo response were TCR beta clonotypes restricted by HLA-C and specific for CMV.

Using its own MiXCR run on the reads, TCRdb lists one record per CDR3 protein. The repertoire holds roughly 730,000 distinct CDR3 sequences, with around 32% as singletons. This clonotype showed up many times. Its antigen remains unknown. The TCR originated in a human donor in good health (CMV status not recorded). Some clones in this sample may be carry-over from other donors' samples. This specimen consisted of cultured PBMCs, obtained from culture after CMV antigen stimulation. The V and J genes are TRBV7-6 and TRBJ2-3, with 9 bases lining up with TRBD2. The CDR3 sequence is CASSPEAGGPNTQYF. In DNA form, the CDR3 reads TGTGCCAGCAGCCCTGAGGCGGGAGGGCCGAATACGCAGTATTTT.